A single sample gave rise to the 13 T cell receptor beta chains below, sequenced in a study of blood T cell repertoires in COVID-19. Sequenced by immunoSEQ multiplex PCR; TCRdb stores in-frame clones only, minus some. Of 85,000 to 130,000 clones detected, approximately 80% appear once; the ten largest clones hold 14% to 15%. The material sequenced was peripheral blood. Every receptor here comes from a woman aged 60-75 years with acute or convalescent COVID-19.

V gene TRBV5-1 combines with J gene TRBJ2-7, with 7 bases aligning to TRBD1. The V gene's germline CDR1 is SGHRS and CDR2 YFSETQ. V was pared by 2 bases and J by 0 bases, with 5 bases of the junction left unmatched. CDR3 length equals 15 residues. The DNA for the CDR3 is TGCGCCAGCAGCTTAAGAGGGGACAGCTCCTACGAGCAGTACTTC. It translates to CASSLRGDSSYEQYF.

CDR3 in amino acids: CASVRGTAGPQETQYF. Written as DNA, the CDR3 is TGTGCCAGCGTTAGAGGGACAGCAGGGCCCCAAGAGACCCAGTACTTC. This chain joins TRBV6-4 and TRBJ2-5, with 7 bases lining up with TRBD1. Germline CDR1 is MRHNA and CDR2 is SNTAGT. V dropped 8 bases and J dropped 1; count of bases not matched to a gene: 13. The CDR3 is 16 residues long.

The chain's CDR3 is CASSLVRQGVRGYTF. The CDR3 bases are TGTGCCAGCAGCTTAGTCCGGCAGGGGGTACGAGGCTACACCTTC. The chain employs TRBV7-8 and TRBJ1-2; 7 bases match TRBD1. Germline V CDR1 and CDR2: SGHVS, FQNEAQ. With V trimmed by 1 base and J by 8 bases, 10 bases remained unmatched. The CDR3 covers 15 residues. The full variable domain, rest sourced from reference TRBV7-8 and TRBJ1-2, is GAGVSQSPRYKVAKRGQDVALRCDPISGHVSLFWYQQALGQGPEFLTYFQNEAQLDKSGLPSDRFFAERPEGSVSTLKIQRTQQEDSAVYLCASSLVRQGVRGYTFGSGTRLTVV.

The J gene is TRBJ1-1, the V gene TRBV29-1; tentatively, D is TRBD1 (6 bases). The CDR3 length is 13 residues. CDR1 and CDR2 (germline): SQVTM, ANQGSEA. Trimming took off 7 bases at V and 0 bases at J, with 12 bases between the two ends. The CDR3 DNA is TGCAGCGGGAGGACAGTTATGAACACTGAAGCTTTCTTT. It translates to CSGRTVMNTEAFF.

The V call is TRBV29-1, the J call TRBJ2-5; TRBD1 matches at 9 bases. Germline CDR1 reads SQVTM; CDR2 reads ANQGSEA. The J segment lost 5 bases and the V segment lost 3 bases, leaving 10 bases of the junction unmatched. This CDR3 is 15 amino acids long. This CDR3 is CSVDLRQGVWETQYF. Written as DNA, the CDR3 is TGCAGCGTTGATCTGCGACAGGGGGTCTGGGAGACCCAGTACTTC.

The chain has TRBV5-6 and TRBJ1-3, with unresolved D. The V end lost 4 bases, the J end lost 2 bases, and 7 bases lay between the germline ends. This CDR3 is built from 13 residues. The germline V gene has CDR1 SGHDT and CDR2 YYEEEE. The CDR3 DNA follows: TGTGCCAGCAGCCGCGGGACTGGAAACACCATATATTTT. Protein: CASSRGTGNTIYF. The full variable domain, rest sourced from reference TRBV5-6 and TRBJ1-3, is DAGVTQSPTHLIKTRGQQVTLRCSPKSGHDTVSWYQQALGQGPQFIFQYYEEEERQRGNFPDRFSGHQFPNYSSELNVNALLLGDSALYLCASSRGTGNTIYFGEGSWLTVV.

This chain links TRBV6-1 with TRBJ2-7, with D possibly TRBD1 on 5 matching bases. Germline V CDR1 and CDR2: MNHNS, SASEGT. Trimming removed 2 bases from V and 0 bases from J, with 11 bases in between. This CDR3 has 15 residues. The CDR3 protein is CASSETDIASYEQYF. The CDR3 DNA reads as TGTGCCAGCAGTGAAACGGACATCGCCTCCTACGAGCAGTACTTC.

This clone has only a few counts. The gene calls are TRBV19 and TRBJ1-3; possible D gene TRBD1, 6 bases. Trimming stripped 6 bases from V and 4 bases from J, with 10 bases between. The CDR3 is made up of 13 amino acids. CDR1 and CDR2 (germline): LNHDA, SQIVND (reference sequence). The CDR3, as DNA: TGTGCCAGTAGAGCCGACAGGGGAAACACCATATATTTT. As protein: CASRADRGNTIYF. Complete variable domain (other parts from reference TRBV19 and TRBJ1-3): DGGITQSPKYLFRKEGQNVTLSCEQNLNHDAMYWYRQDPGQGLRLIYYSQIVNDFQKGDIAEGYSVSREKKESFPLTVTSAQKNPTAFYLCASRADRGNTIYFGEGSWLTVV.

About this clone itself: Other DNA sequences in the sample encode the same CDR3. The chain couples TRBV6-1 to TRBJ1-2; D gene uncertain. CDR3 length equals 14 residues. The germline gives CDR1 MNHNS, CDR2 SASEGT. V lost 2 bases, J lost 2 bases, and 9 bases lay in between. CDR3 region: CASSENRGNYGYTF. The CDR3 DNA sequence: TGTGCCAGCAGTGAAAACCGGGGAAACTATGGCTACACCTTC.

V is TRBV5-4 and J is TRBJ2-1; 9 positions agree with TRBD2. Germline loops: CDR1 SGHNT, CDR2 YYREEE (reference sequence). J was trimmed by 11 bases and V by 5 bases; bases with no gene match: 11. This CDR3 has 14 residues. The CDR3 here is CASRVGGGRAQQFF. The DNA of the CDR3 is TGTGCCAGCAGAGTTGGGGGCGGGAGGGCCCAGCAGTTCTTC.

The V call is TRBV19, the J call TRBJ2-7; 13 bases map to TRBD2. The germline V gene has CDR1 LNHDA and CDR2 SQIVND (reference sequence). The V gene end was trimmed by 4 bases and the J gene end by 2 bases; junction bases not matched to a gene: 5. The CDR3 length is 16 residues. The CDR3 DNA sequence: TGTGCCAGTAGTACCCGACTAGCGGGAGGCCCCTACGAGCAGTACTTC. It translates to CASSTRLAGGPYEQYF.

The genes are TRBV5-5 and TRBJ1-2; no clear D gene. Per germline, CDR1 SGHKS and CDR2 YYEKEE (reference sequence). The CDR3 sequence is 14 residues long. Trimming stripped 0 bases from V and 0 bases from J, with 6 bases between. The CDR3 reads CASSLATANYGYTF. CDR3 bases: TGTGCCAGCAGCTTGGCGACTGCTAACTATGGCTACACCTTC.

The chain links TRBV6-6 to TRBJ2-1, with a tentative D call TRBD2 (5 bases). The germline V and J ends were trimmed by 0 bases and 0 bases, with 9 bases remaining between them. This CDR3 spans 16 amino acids. Germline values: CDR1 MNHNY, CDR2 SVGAGI (reference sequence). The CDR3 DNA sequence: TGTGCCAGCAGTTACTCAGCGGCAGCCTCCTACAATGAGCAGTTCTTC. This sequence encodes CASSYSAAASYNEQFF.